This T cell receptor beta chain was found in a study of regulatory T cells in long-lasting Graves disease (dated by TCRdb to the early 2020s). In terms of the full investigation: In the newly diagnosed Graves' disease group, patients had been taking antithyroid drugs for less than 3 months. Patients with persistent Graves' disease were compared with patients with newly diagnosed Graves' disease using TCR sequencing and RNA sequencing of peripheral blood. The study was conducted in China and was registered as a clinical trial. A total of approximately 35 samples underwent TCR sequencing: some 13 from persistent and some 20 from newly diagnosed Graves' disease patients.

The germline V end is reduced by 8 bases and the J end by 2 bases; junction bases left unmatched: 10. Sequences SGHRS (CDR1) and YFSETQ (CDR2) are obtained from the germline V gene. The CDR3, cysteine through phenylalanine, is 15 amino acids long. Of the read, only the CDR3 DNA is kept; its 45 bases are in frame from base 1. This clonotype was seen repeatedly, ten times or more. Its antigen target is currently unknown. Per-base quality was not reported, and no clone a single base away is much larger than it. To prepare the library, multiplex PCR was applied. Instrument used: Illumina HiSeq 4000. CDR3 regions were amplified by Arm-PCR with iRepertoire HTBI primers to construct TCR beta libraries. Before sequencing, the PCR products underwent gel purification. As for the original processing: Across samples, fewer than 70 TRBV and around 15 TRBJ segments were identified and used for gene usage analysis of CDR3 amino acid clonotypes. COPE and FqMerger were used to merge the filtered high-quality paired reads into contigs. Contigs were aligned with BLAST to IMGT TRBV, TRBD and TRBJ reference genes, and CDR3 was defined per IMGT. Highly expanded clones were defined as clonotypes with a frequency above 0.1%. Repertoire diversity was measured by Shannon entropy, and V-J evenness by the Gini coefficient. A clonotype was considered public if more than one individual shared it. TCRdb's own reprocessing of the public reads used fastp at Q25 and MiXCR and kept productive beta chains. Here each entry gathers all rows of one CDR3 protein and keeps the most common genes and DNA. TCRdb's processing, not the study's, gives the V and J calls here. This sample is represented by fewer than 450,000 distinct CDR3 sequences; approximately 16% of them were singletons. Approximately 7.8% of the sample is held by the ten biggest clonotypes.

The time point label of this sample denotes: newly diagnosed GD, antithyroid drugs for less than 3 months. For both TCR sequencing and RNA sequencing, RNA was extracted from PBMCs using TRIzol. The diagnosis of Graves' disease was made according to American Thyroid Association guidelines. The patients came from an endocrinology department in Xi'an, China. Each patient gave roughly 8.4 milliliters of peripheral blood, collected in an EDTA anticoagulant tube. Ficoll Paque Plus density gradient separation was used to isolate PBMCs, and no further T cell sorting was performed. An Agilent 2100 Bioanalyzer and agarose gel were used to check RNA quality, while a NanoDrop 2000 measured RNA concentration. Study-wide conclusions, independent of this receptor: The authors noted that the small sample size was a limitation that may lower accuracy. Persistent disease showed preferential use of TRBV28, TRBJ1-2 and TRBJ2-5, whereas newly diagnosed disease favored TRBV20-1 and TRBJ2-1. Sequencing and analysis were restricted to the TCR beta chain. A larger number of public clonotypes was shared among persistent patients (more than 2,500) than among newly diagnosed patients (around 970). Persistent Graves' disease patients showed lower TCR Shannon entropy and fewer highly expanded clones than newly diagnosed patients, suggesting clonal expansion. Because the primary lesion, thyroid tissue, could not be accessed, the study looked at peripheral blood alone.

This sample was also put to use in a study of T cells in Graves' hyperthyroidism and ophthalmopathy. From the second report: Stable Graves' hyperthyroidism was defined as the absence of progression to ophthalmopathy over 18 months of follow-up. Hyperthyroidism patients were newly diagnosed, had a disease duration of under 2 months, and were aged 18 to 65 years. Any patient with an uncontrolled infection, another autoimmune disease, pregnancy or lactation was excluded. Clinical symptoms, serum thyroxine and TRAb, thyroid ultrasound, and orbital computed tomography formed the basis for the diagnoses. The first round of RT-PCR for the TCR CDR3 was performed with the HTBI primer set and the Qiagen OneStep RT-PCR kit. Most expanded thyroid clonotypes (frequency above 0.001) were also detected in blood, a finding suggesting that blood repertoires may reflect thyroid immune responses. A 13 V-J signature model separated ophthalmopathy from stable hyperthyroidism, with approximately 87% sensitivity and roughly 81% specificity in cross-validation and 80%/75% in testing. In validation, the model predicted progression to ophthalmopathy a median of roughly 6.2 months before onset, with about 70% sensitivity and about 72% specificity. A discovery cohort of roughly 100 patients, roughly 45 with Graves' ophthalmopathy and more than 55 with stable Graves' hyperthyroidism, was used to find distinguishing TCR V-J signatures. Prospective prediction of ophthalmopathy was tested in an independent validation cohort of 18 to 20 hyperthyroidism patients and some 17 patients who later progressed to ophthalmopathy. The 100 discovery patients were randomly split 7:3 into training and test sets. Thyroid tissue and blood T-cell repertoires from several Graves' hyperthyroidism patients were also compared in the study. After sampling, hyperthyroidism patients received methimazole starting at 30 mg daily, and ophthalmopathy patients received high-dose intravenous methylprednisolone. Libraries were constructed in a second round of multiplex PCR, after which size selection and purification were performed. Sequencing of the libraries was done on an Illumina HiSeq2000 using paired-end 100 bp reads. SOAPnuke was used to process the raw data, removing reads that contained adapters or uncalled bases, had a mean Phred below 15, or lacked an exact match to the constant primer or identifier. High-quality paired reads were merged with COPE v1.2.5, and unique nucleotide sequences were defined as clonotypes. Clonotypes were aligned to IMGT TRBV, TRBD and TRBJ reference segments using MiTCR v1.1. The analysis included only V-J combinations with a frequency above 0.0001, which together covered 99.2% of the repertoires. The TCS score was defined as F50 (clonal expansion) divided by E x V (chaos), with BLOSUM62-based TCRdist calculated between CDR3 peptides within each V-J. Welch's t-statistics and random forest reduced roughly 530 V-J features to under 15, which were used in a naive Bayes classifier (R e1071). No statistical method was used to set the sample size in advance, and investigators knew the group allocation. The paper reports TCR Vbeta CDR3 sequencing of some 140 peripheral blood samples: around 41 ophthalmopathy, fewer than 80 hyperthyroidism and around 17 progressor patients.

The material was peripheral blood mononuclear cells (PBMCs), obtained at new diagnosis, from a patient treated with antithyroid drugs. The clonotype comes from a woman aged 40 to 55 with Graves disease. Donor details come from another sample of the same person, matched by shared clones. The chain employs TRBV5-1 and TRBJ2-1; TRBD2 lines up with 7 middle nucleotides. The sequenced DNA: TGCGCCAGTAAACTAGCGCCACCAACCTACAATGAGCAGTTCTTC. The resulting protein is CASKLAPPTYNEQFF.